This TCR beta chain originates from a study of blood T cell repertoires in COVID-19. Study context: Specimens from acute and convalescent COVID-19 originated in the United States, Italy and Spain. From T cells, B-cell-depleted T cells, or PBMCs came the material, which was cDNA or gDNA.

The CDR3 loop spans 13 amino acids. Trimming left V 1 base short and J 3 bases short, with 7 bases between. The germline V gene encodes CDR1 SGDLS and CDR2 YYNGEE. As handled by the study authors: Estimation of nucleated cell counts was performed using reference gene primer amplification. Libraries were prepared by immunoSEQ multiplex PCR; TCRdb keeps only in-frame clonotypes and omits some of them. V and J calls and clone size follow that table, whereas D and trimming were derived from the DNA. The table lists 300,000 to 400,000 clones, around 87% of them singletons. Seattle's enrolled individuals joined amid active infection and were then monitored longitudinally.

The sequenced material came from peripheral blood. This clonotype was obtained from an older woman with COVID-19, enrolled during active disease. The chain has TRBV9 and TRBJ2-5, with D perhaps TRBD1 (6 bases). The CDR3 coding sequence is TGTGCCAGCAGCGTATCAGGGGAAGAGACCCAGTACTTC. It yields the protein CASSVSGEETQYF.